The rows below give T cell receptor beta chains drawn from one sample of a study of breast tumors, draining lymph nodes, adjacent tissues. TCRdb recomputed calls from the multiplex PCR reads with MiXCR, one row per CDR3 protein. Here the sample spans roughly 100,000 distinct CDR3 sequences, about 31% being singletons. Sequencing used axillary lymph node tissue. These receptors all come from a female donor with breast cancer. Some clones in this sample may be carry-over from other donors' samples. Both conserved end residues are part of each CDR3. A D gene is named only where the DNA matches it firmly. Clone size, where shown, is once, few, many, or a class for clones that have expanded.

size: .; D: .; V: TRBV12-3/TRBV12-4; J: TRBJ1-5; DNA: TGTGCCAGCAGTGTGACCGGAGGTCGCAATCGGCCCCAGCATTTT; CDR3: CASSVTGGRNRPQHF
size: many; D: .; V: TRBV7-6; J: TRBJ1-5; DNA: TGTGCCAGCAGCTTAGCGCCGGTAGGGCCCCGCAATCAGCCCCAGCATTTT; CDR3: CASSLAPVGPRNQPQHF
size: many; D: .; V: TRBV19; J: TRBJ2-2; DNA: TGTGCCAGTAGTAGCTGGATTACGAACACCGGGGAGCTGTTTTTT; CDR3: CASSSWITNTGELFF
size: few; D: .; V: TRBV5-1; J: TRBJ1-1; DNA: TGCGCCAGCAGCTTAAGCATGAACACTGAAGCTTTCTTT; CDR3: CASSLSMNTEAFF
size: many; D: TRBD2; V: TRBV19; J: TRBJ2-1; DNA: TGTGCCAGTAGCCTCACTAGCGGGGGGGCCAAAAAGTTCTTC; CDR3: CASSLTSGGAKKFF
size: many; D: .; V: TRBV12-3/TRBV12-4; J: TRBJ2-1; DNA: TGTGCCAGCAGTCTACTAACGGGCCTCAATGAGCAGTTCTTC; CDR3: CASSLLTGLNEQFF
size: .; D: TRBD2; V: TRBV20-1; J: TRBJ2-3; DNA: TGCAGTGCCAGAGGAGGACTAGCGGGAGAAGGGGGCACAGATATGCAGTATTTT; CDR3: CSARGGLAGEGGTDMQYF
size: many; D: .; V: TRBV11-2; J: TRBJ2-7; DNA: TGTGCCAGCAGCGCCCAAGATAAACAGGGCTACGAGCAGTACTTC; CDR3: CASSAQDKQGYEQYF
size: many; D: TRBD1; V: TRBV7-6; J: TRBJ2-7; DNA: TGTGCCAGCAGCGCCCGGGACAGCAACTACGAGCAGTACTTC; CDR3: CASSARDSNYEQYF
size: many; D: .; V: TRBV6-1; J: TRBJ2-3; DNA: TGTGCCAGCAGGGATCTGGGGGCAAATACGCAGTATTTT; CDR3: CASRDLGANTQYF
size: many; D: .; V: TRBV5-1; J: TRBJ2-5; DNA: TGCGCCAGCAGCTTGTTGGGCAGCAAAGACACCCAGTACTTC; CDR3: CASSLLGSKDTQYF
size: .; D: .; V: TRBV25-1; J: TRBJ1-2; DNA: TGTGCCAGCAGTGCTAGGGGTGGCAACACCTTC; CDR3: CASSARGGNTF
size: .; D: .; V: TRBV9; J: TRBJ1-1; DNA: TGTGCCAGCAGCGGCCCATTACAGCGGAACACTGAAGCTTTCTTT; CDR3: CASSGPLQRNTEAFF
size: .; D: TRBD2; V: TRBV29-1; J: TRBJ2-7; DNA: TGCAGCGTTGTTAGCGGGAGACGCTACGAGCAGTACTTC; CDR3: CSVVSGRRYEQYF
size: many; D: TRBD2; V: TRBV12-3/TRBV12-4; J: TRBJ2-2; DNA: TGTGCCAGCAGCTCTGGACTAGCGGAGTTCACCGGGGAGCTGTTTTTT; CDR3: CASSSGLAEFTGELFF
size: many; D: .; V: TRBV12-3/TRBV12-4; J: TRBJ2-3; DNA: TGTGCCAGCAGTCCTAGACAGGAGCCGACTTCATTT; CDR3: CASSPRQEPTSF
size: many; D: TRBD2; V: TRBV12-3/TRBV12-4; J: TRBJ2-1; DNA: TGTGCCAGCAGTTTACGGCTAGCGGCCTACAATGAGCAGTTCTTC; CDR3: CASSLRLAAYNEQFF
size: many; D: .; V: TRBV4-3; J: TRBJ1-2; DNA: TGCGCCAGCGGCCGGGGAACAGCGAACTATGGCTACACCTTC; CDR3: CASGRGTANYGYTF
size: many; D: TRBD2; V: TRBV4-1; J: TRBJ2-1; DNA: TGCGCCAGCAGCTTCCTAGCGGGGAGCTCCTACAATGAGCAGTTCTTC; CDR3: CASSFLAGSSYNEQFF
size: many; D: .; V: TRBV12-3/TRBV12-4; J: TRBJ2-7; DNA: TGTGCTAGCAGCTTAGCGGTGGGCTACGAGCAGTACTTC; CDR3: CASSLAVGYEQYF
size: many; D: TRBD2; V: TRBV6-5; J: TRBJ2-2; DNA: TGTGCCAGCAGTTACTCGAGGGGAGGGCCGGGCACCGGGGAGCTGTTTTTT; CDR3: CASSYSRGGPGTGELFF
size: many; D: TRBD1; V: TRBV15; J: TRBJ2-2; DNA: TGTGCCACCAGCGCCCGGGACAGACCGAACACCGGGGAGCTGTTTTTT; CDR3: CATSARDRPNTGELFF
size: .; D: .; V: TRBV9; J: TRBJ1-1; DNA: TGTGCCAGCAGCGTAGTAGGGGAGGGCAGCGGGACTGAAGCTTTCTTT; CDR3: CASSVVGEGSGTEAFF
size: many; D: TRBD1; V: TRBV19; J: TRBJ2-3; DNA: TGTGCCAGTAGTATCCGGGACAGGGGGACAGATACGCAGTATTTT; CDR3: CASSIRDRGTDTQYF
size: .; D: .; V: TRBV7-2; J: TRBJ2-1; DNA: TGTGCCAGCAGCTTAAAGACGGGGAATGAGCAGTTCTTC; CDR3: CASSLKTGNEQFF
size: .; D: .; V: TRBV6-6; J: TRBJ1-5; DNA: TGTGCCAGCAGTCACTCAGCTCGGCAGCCCCAGCATTTT; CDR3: CASSHSARQPQHF
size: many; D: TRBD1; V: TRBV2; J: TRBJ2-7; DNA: TGTGCCAGCATCGGGACAGGGAGCTCCTACGAGCAGTACTTC; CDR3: CASIGTGSSYEQYF
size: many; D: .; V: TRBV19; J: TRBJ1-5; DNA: TGTGCCAGTTGGGGAGCGGGCAATCAGCCCCAGCATTTT; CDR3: CASWGAGNQPQHF
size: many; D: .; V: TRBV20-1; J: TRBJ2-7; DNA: TGCAGTGCTAGAGATCTGGTGCGAACTACCGGGAATTTTTACGAGCAGTACTTC; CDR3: CSARDLVRTTGNFYEQYF
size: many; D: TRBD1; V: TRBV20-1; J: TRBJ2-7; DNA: TGCAGTGCTAGAGAGGAACAGGGGACGTACGAGCAGTACTTC; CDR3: CSAREEQGTYEQYF
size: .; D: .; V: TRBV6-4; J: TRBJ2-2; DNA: TGTGCCAGCAGTCGACCCGCGGGGACCGGGGAGCTGTTTTTT; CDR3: CASSRPAGTGELFF
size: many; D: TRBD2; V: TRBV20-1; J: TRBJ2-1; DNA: TGCAGTGCCTCGGGGCTAGCGGGAGGTAAGGCGTACAATGAGCAGTTCTTC; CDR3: CSASGLAGGKAYNEQFF